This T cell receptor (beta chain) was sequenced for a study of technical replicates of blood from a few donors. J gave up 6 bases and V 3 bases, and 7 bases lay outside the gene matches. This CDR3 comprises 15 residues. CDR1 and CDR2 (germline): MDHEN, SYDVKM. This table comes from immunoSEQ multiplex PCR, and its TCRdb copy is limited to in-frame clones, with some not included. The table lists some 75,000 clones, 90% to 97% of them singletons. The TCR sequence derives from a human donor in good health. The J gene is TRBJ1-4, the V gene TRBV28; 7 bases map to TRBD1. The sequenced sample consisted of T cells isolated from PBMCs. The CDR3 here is CASSLVGTADEKLFF. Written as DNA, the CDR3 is TGTGCCAGCAGTTTGGTAGGGACAGCCGATGAAAAACTGTTTTTT.